The entry below describes one T cell receptor (beta chain). The table lists this clonotype with a few counts. This receptor's antigen is unknown. Base-call qualities are not available, and no considerably larger clone is one nucleotide away. The V end loses 0 bases and the J end loses 5 bases, and a stretch of 8 bases separates them. CDR1 and CDR2 (SGHRS, YFSETQ) derive from the germline V gene. The CDR3, from cysteine to phenylalanine, totals 13 residues. Left in the record is the CDR3 DNA by itself, 39 bases read in frame from the first base. The instrument was an Illumina NovaSeq 6000. cDNA libraries for TCRalpha and TCRbeta were prepared by 5'RACE using constant-segment primers, with sample barcodes and unique molecular identifiers added. RNA was extracted from every sample with Trizol reagent. The libraries were amplified in two PCR steps, and the second step added a second sample barcode and Illumina TruSeq adapters. Sequencing of the libraries was done on an Illumina NovaSeq, producing 2 x 150 bp paired-end reads. The authors' analysis ran thus. With migec v1.2.7, reads were demultiplexed and then collapsed into UMI-guided consensus sequences. With mixcr v2.1.11, UMI consensuses were aligned to TRA and TRB V and J templates and assembled into clonotypes. Expanded or contracted clonotypes were those called significant by both edgeR and NoisET, with noise models trained on biological replicates. For edgeR calls, the thresholds were a false discovery rate-adjusted p below 0.01 and a log2 fold-change of 1. As an exploratory analysis of dynamics, max-normalized trajectories of the 1000 most abundant clonotypes were examined with PCA combined with hierarchical clustering. Each responding clone was given a CD4 or CD8 phenotype based on the CD4+ and CD8+ repertoires, which had been sequenced separately. TCRdb reanalyzed the raw reads on its own, using fastp at Q25 for trimming and MiXCR for clone calling, and kept in-frame beta chains. Each entry is one CDR3 protein sequence, shown with its most common DNA and genes. The V and J calls shown here were made by TCRdb, not taken from the authors' results. The sample table contains 200,000 to 250,000 distinct CDR3 sequences; only one count was recorded for 7.5% to 10% of them. 3% to 4.5% of the sample lies in the top ten.

PBMCs were isolated by Ficoll-Paque density gradient centrifugation. The data were obtained in a study of T-cell memory formation after mild COVID-19 (dated by TCRdb to the early 2020s). As for the study more broadly: TCR sequence clusters from the two donors were largely donor specific. In a couple of donors, T-cell clones that expanded and contracted after mild COVID-19 were followed by sequencing TCRalpha and TCRbeta repertoires longitudinally. Two young, previously healthy adult volunteers made up the cohort, one male and one female.

Broader findings and caveats from the paper: Some responding clones were detected in pre-infection memory, suggesting pre-existing cross-reactive memory T cells joined the SARS-CoV-2 response. Only a couple of mild cases were covered by the study, and larger cohorts that include severe cases with pre-infection samples were considered necessary. Contracting CD4+ clones appeared mostly in the CM and EM memory subsets, whereas CD8+ clones were enriched in EMRA. SARS-CoV-2 specificity of the second-wave clones peaking on day 37 was not confirmed. From day 15 to 85, contracting clones showed balanced CD4/CD8 phenotypes, whereas a second wave of clones that expanded from day 15 to 37 leaned towards CD4+.

This receptor was taken from a man aged 18 to 29 who had mild COVID-19 (a few samples of this study predate the infection). The sample titles of this study are shuffled in the database, so cell type and time point are left out; the donor was told from shared clones. Sequencing was done on a sample of PBMCs or a T cell subset sorted from them (not recorded which). The chain is assembled from TRBV5-1 and TRBJ2-5, with the D gene not confidently named. The bases are TGCGCCAGCAGCTTGGACTATACGGAGACCCAGTACTTC. Translated, this gives CASSLDYTETQYF.